These T cell receptor beta chains were read from a single sample in a study of siplizumab effects on memory and regulatory T cells. This table comes from immunoSEQ multiplex PCR, and its TCRdb copy is limited to in-frame clones, with some not included. The top ten hold more than 0.95% of the sample, which has over 85,000 clones, roughly 92% seen once. The specimen sequenced was CD4+ T cells sorted from blood. The source of these receptors is a human donor in good health. The CDR3 runs from the conserved cysteine through the conserved F or W. A D gene is named only where the DNA matches it firmly. Clone size is not always given. Where it is, it says once, few, many or a class for expanded clones.

v_gene: TRBV14; abundance: -; j_gene: TRBJ2-1; d_gene: TRBD2; CDR3aa: CASSQYLPGPGLVYEQFF; CDR3nt: TGTGCCAGCAGCCAATATTTGCCGGGACCGGGACTAGTGTATGAGCAGTTCTTC
v_gene: TRBV28; abundance: -; j_gene: TRBJ2-3; d_gene: TRBD1; CDR3aa: CASSAKSYRGVTSLDTQYF; CDR3nt: TGTGCCAGCAGTGCCAAATCGTACAGGGGCGTAACCTCATTAGATACGCAGTATTTT
v_gene: TRBV12-5; abundance: -; j_gene: TRBJ2-2; d_gene: TRBD2; CDR3aa: CASGAGTRLNTGELFF; CDR3nt: TGTGCTAGTGGTGCCGGGACTAGGCTGAACACCGGGGAGCTGTTTTTT
v_gene: TRBV5-1; abundance: -; j_gene: TRBJ2-7; d_gene: TRBD1; CDR3aa: CASSRDRSSYEQYF; CDR3nt: TGCGCCAGCAGCCGGGACAGAAGCTCCTACGAGCAGTACTTC
v_gene: TRBV19; abundance: few; j_gene: TRBJ2-3; d_gene: TRBD1; CDR3aa: CASSGGQATDTQYF; CDR3nt: TGTGCCAGTAGCGGCGGACAGGCAACAGATACGCAGTATTTT
v_gene: TRBV5-6; abundance: -; j_gene: TRBJ2-1; d_gene: -; CDR3aa: CASSFYGVGVGSYNEQFF; CDR3nt: TGTGCCAGCAGCTTTTACGGGGTCGGGGTTGGGTCATACAATGAGCAGTTCTTC
v_gene: TRBV5-8; abundance: -; j_gene: TRBJ2-7; d_gene: -; CDR3aa: CASSLVFSYKQYF; CDR3nt: TGTGCCAGCAGCTTGGTCTTTTCGTACAAGCAGTACTTC
v_gene: TRBV5-1; abundance: -; j_gene: TRBJ2-3; d_gene: TRBD2; CDR3aa: CASSPDPGTSRDTQYF; CDR3nt: TGCGCCAGCAGCCCGGACCCCGGGACTAGCAGAGATACGCAGTATTTT
v_gene: TRBV6-1; abundance: -; j_gene: TRBJ1-2; d_gene: TRBD1; CDR3aa: CASSSRQGRAYGYTF; CDR3nt: TGTGCCAGCAGCTCCCGACAGGGAAGGGCCTATGGCTACACCTTC
v_gene: TRBV28; abundance: -; j_gene: TRBJ1-2; d_gene: TRBD1; CDR3aa: CASSTGQPYYGYTF; CDR3nt: TGTGCCAGCAGCACGGGACAGCCATATTATGGCTACACCTTC
v_gene: TRBV21-1; abundance: -; j_gene: TRBJ1-3; d_gene: -; CDR3aa: CASSKVQASGNTIYF; CDR3nt: TGTGCCAGCAGCAAAGTGCAGGCCTCTGGAAACACCATATATTTT
v_gene: TRBV6-1; abundance: -; j_gene: TRBJ2-7; d_gene: -; CDR3aa: CASRKPGAMNEQYF; CDR3nt: TGTGCCAGCAGAAAGCCGGGGGCCATGAACGAGCAGTACTTC
v_gene: TRBV28; abundance: -; j_gene: TRBJ1-3; d_gene: -; CDR3aa: CASSLHQGRNTIYF; CDR3nt: TGTGCCAGCAGTTTGCATCAGGGCCGAAACACCATATATTTT
v_gene: TRBV19; abundance: -; j_gene: TRBJ2-1; d_gene: TRBD2; CDR3aa: CASSTRLAGGGEQFF; CDR3nt: TGTGCCAGTAGTACCCGACTAGCGGGAGGCGGAGAGCAGTTCTTC
v_gene: TRBV19; abundance: -; j_gene: TRBJ1-1; d_gene: -; CDR3aa: CASTLRVSNTEAFF; CDR3nt: TGTGCCAGTACTCTGAGGGTCTCGAACACTGAAGCTTTCTTT
v_gene: TRBV9; abundance: -; j_gene: TRBJ2-1; d_gene: -; CDR3aa: CASAVSEQFF; CDR3nt: TGTGCCAGCGCGGTAAGTGAGCAGTTCTTC
v_gene: TRBV11-2; abundance: -; j_gene: TRBJ1-4; d_gene: -; CDR3aa: CASSFLTGRNEKLFF; CDR3nt: TGTGCCAGCAGCTTTCTCACAGGCCGTAATGAAAAACTGTTTTTT
v_gene: TRBV4-1; abundance: few; j_gene: TRBJ1-5; d_gene: -; CDR3aa: CASSQGGSTGTSPQHF; CDR3nt: TGCGCCAGCAGCCAAGGTGGGTCCACAGGGACTAGCCCACAGCATTTT
v_gene: TRBV5-1; abundance: -; j_gene: TRBJ1-2; d_gene: -; CDR3aa: CASSLWGYGYTF; CDR3nt: TGCGCCAGCAGCTTGTGGGGCTATGGCTACACCTTC
v_gene: TRBV18; abundance: -; j_gene: TRBJ2-7; d_gene: TRBD1; CDR3aa: CASSTGTGGYEQYF; CDR3nt: TGTGCCAGCTCCACCGGGACAGGGGGCTACGAGCAGTACTTC
v_gene: TRBV19; abundance: -; j_gene: TRBJ2-1; d_gene: TRBD2; CDR3aa: CATTSGRSIYNEQFF; CDR3nt: TGTGCCACGACTAGCGGGAGGTCTATCTACAATGAGCAGTTCTTC
v_gene: TRBV11-2; abundance: -; j_gene: TRBJ2-7; d_gene: TRBD2; CDR3aa: CASSLGTSSYEQYF; CDR3nt: TGTGCCAGCAGCTTAGGGACTAGCTCCTACGAGCAGTACTTC
v_gene: TRBV6-6; abundance: -; j_gene: TRBJ1-1; d_gene: -; CDR3aa: CASKFGNTEAFF; CDR3nt: TGTGCCAGCAAATTCGGGAACACTGAAGCTTTCTTT
v_gene: TRBV7-9; abundance: -; j_gene: TRBJ2-7; d_gene: -; CDR3aa: CASSLETMGKQYF; CDR3nt: TGTGCCAGCAGCTTAGAGACTATGGGAAAACAGTACTTC
v_gene: TRBV7-9; abundance: -; j_gene: TRBJ1-2; d_gene: -; CDR3aa: CASSSGAGNYGYTF; CDR3nt: TGTGCCAGCAGCTCAGGGGCAGGAAACTATGGCTACACCTTC
v_gene: TRBV6-5; abundance: -; j_gene: TRBJ2-2; d_gene: TRBD2; CDR3aa: CASSYSGLAGAGELFF; CDR3nt: TGTGCCAGCAGTTACTCGGGACTAGCGGGAGCCGGGGAGCTGTTTTTT
v_gene: TRBV28; abundance: -; j_gene: TRBJ1-1; d_gene: -; CDR3aa: CASSLQRAEAFF; CDR3nt: TGTGCCAGCAGCCTACAACGCGCTGAAGCTTTCTTT
v_gene: TRBV6-1; abundance: -; j_gene: TRBJ2-7; d_gene: TRBD1; CDR3aa: CASSDRIPGQRPNYEQYF; CDR3nt: TGTGCCAGCAGTGATCGTATTCCGGGACAGCGGCCCAACTACGAGCAGTACTTC
v_gene: TRBV28; abundance: -; j_gene: TRBJ2-7; d_gene: -; CDR3aa: CASSPQRTNFEQYF; CDR3nt: TGTGCCAGCAGCCCCCAGAGGACTAATTTTGAGCAGTACTTC
v_gene: TRBV14; abundance: -; j_gene: TRBJ1-3; d_gene: TRBD1; CDR3aa: CASSLTTGGSSGNTIYF; CDR3nt: TGTGCCAGCAGTCTAACGACAGGGGGTAGCTCTGGAAACACCATATATTTT
v_gene: TRBV7-9; abundance: -; j_gene: TRBJ1-4; d_gene: TRBD1; CDR3aa: CASSPGQIASTEKLFF; CDR3nt: TGTGCCAGCAGCCCGGGACAGATTGCAAGTACGGAAAAACTGTTTTTT
v_gene: TRBV6-5; abundance: -; j_gene: TRBJ2-7; d_gene: TRBD1; CDR3aa: CASSDREREQYF; CDR3nt: TGTGCCAGCAGCGACAGGGAACGCGAGCAGTACTTC
v_gene: TRBV30; abundance: once; j_gene: TRBJ1-2; d_gene: -; CDR3aa: CAWRPGLNYGYTF; CDR3nt: TGTGCCTGGAGGCCCGGACTGAACTATGGCTACACCTTC
v_gene: TRBV6-6; abundance: -; j_gene: TRBJ2-2; d_gene: -; CDR3aa: CASITDGRGTGELFF; CDR3nt: TGTGCCAGCATTACAGACGGCAGGGGTACCGGGGAGCTGTTTTTT
v_gene: TRBV5-4; abundance: -; j_gene: TRBJ2-1; d_gene: TRBD2; CDR3aa: CASRGGLADNEQFF; CDR3nt: TGTGCCAGTCGAGGGGGACTAGCTGACAATGAGCAGTTCTTC
v_gene: TRBV4-1; abundance: -; j_gene: TRBJ2-1; d_gene: TRBD2; CDR3aa: CASSQDRSSQSGIKFF; CDR3nt: TGCGCCAGCAGCCAAGATCGAAGCTCGCAAAGCGGGATTAAGTTCTTC
v_gene: TRBV11-2; abundance: -; j_gene: TRBJ2-1; d_gene: -; CDR3aa: CASSFLQRGDEQFF; CDR3nt: TGTGCCAGCAGCTTCCTTCAACGAGGCGATGAGCAGTTCTTC
v_gene: TRBV14; abundance: -; j_gene: TRBJ1-2; d_gene: -; CDR3aa: CASSQVRGQRYGYTF; CDR3nt: TGTGCCAGCAGCCAAGTGCGGGGGCAGCGCTATGGCTACACCTTC
v_gene: TRBV28; abundance: -; j_gene: TRBJ1-3; d_gene: TRBD1; CDR3aa: CASSLTGAGNTIYF; CDR3nt: TGTGCCAGCAGTCTAACAGGGGCTGGAAACACCATATATTTT
v_gene: TRBV2; abundance: -; j_gene: TRBJ2-7; d_gene: TRBD2; CDR3aa: CASSDPGLADYEQYF; CDR3nt: TGTGCCAGCAGCGACCCGGGACTAGCTGACTACGAGCAGTACTTC
v_gene: TRBV7-8; abundance: -; j_gene: TRBJ2-2; d_gene: -; CDR3aa: CASSLSLDTGELFF; CDR3nt: TGTGCCAGCAGCTTATCTCTCGACACCGGGGAGCTGTTTTTT
v_gene: TRBV10-1; abundance: -; j_gene: TRBJ2-7; d_gene: -; CDR3aa: CASSDSRGSVYEQYF; CDR3nt: TGCGCCAGCAGTGATTCTCGGGGAAGTGTCTACGAGCAGTACTTC
v_gene: TRBV19; abundance: -; j_gene: TRBJ2-5; d_gene: TRBD2; CDR3aa: CASSIGREDQETQYF; CDR3nt: TGTGCCAGTAGTATAGGGCGGGAGGATCAAGAGACCCAGTACTTC
v_gene: TRBV28; abundance: -; j_gene: TRBJ1-2; d_gene: TRBD1; CDR3aa: CASSWPPSFGQGVLDYGYTF; CDR3nt: TGTGCCAGCAGTTGGCCACCTTCGTTTGGGCAGGGGGTGTTAGACTATGGCTACACCTTC
v_gene: TRBV5-1; abundance: -; j_gene: TRBJ1-4; d_gene: -; CDR3aa: CASSLQGSMANEKLFF; CDR3nt: TGCGCCAGCAGCTTGCAGGGGTCCATGGCTAATGAAAAACTGTTTTTT
v_gene: TRBV6-1; abundance: -; j_gene: TRBJ1-2; d_gene: -; CDR3aa: CASSETGRGYTF; CDR3nt: TGTGCCAGCAGTGAAACAGGGAGGGGCTACACCTTC
v_gene: TRBV7-8; abundance: once; j_gene: TRBJ2-2; d_gene: TRBD2; CDR3aa: CASSLVGASGTTGELFF; CDR3nt: TGTGCCAGCAGCTTAGTTGGGGCTAGCGGGACCACCGGGGAGCTGTTTTTT
v_gene: TRBV19; abundance: -; j_gene: TRBJ2-2; d_gene: TRBD2; CDR3aa: CASSIGGVLAGASTGELFF; CDR3nt: TGTGCCAGTAGTATAGGGGGGGTCCTAGCGGGAGCGTCCACCGGGGAGCTGTTTTTT
v_gene: TRBV11-2; abundance: -; j_gene: TRBJ1-4; d_gene: -; CDR3aa: CASSLDRATNEKLFF; CDR3nt: TGTGCCAGCAGCTTAGACAGGGCAACTAATGAAAAACTGTTTTTT
v_gene: TRBV30; abundance: -; j_gene: TRBJ2-1; d_gene: -; CDR3aa: CAWNEQGLRSIYNEQFF; CDR3nt: TGTGCCTGGAACGAGCAGGGTCTAAGATCTATATACAATGAGCAGTTCTTC
v_gene: TRBV6-4; abundance: -; j_gene: TRBJ1-5; d_gene: TRBD1; CDR3aa: CASRLDRAPYYSNQPQHF; CDR3nt: TGTGCCAGCAGACTAGACAGGGCCCCCTATTATAGCAATCAGCCCCAGCATTTT
v_gene: TRBV2; abundance: -; j_gene: TRBJ2-7; d_gene: -; CDR3aa: CASIRSSYEQYF; CDR3nt: TGTGCCAGCATCAGGAGCTCCTACGAGCAGTACTTC
v_gene: TRBV6-1; abundance: -; j_gene: TRBJ1-5; d_gene: -; CDR3aa: CASSEGAVGVPQHF; CDR3nt: TGTGCCAGCAGTGAGGGGGCTGTCGGGGTCCCCCAGCATTTT
v_gene: TRBV5-4; abundance: once; j_gene: TRBJ2-7; d_gene: TRBD2; CDR3aa: CASSLPGGSYEQYF; CDR3nt: TGTGCCAGCAGCCTCCCGGGCGGGAGTTACGAGCAGTACTTC
v_gene: TRBV10-2; abundance: -; j_gene: TRBJ2-7; d_gene: -; CDR3aa: CATSPDVIYEQYF; CDR3nt: TGCGCCACATCGCCGGACGTGATCTACGAGCAGTACTTC